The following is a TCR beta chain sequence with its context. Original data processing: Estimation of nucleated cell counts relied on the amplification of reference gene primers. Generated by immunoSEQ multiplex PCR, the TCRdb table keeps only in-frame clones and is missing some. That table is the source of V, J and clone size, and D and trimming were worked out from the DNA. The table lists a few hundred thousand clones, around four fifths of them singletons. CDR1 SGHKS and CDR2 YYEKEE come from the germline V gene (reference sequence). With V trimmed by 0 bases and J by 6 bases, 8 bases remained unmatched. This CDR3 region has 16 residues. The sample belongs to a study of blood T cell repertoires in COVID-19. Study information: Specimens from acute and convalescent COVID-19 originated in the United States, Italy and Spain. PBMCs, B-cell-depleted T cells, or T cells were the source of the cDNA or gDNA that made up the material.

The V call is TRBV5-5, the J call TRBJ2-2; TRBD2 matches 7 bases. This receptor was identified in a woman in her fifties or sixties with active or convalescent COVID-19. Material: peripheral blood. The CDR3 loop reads CASSLVGLGDAGELFF. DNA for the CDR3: TGTGCCAGCAGCTTGGTAGGACTAGGGGACGCCGGGGAGCTGTTTTTT.